This T cell receptor (beta chain) was captured by sequencing in a study of cytomegalovirus exposure and HLA in healthy donors. General study findings and limits: Among the sequence variants, a highly shared cluster was likely an artifact of sequencing. Researchers reported from a later analysis that most CMV-associated TCR beta chains appeared HLA-restricted. Sequencing depth across donors, presence/absence analyses assumed, was roughly uniform. Association of a missense DCLRE1C variant with TCR beta V- and J-gene trimming was reported in a later analysis.

PCR primers comprised 60 Vbeta and 13 Jbeta primers. Produced via immunoSEQ multiplex PCR; TCRdb's table is partial and in-frame only. Seen here are 150,000 to 200,000 clones, about 85% observed once, and the top ten hold approximately 2%. Germline-derived CDR1 and CDR2 are SGHDT and YYEEEE. V shed 4 bases and J 3 bases; nucleotides not matched to a gene: 5. The CDR3 loop spans 15 amino acids. Comments on this clone: The target antigen is unknown.

This TCR derives from a man aged 18-30 years in good health and CMV-seronegative. Sequencing was carried out using PBMCs. The rearrangement uses TRBV5-6 and TRBJ2-7; 12 nucleotides align to TRBD1. In DNA form, the CDR3 reads TGTGCCAGCAGCCACGGGACAGGGGGCTTCTACGAGCAGTACTTC. It translates to CASSHGTGGFYEQYF.